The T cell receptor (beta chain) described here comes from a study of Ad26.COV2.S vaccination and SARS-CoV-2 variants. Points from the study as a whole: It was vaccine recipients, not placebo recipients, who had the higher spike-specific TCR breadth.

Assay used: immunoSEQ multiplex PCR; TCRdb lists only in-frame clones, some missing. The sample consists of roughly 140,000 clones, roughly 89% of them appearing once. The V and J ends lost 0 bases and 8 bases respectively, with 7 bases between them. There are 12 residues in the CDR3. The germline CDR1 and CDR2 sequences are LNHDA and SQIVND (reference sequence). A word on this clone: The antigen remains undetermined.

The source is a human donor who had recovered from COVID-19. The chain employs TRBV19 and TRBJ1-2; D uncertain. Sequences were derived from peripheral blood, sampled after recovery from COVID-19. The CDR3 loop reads CASSIDLVGYTF. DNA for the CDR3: TGTGCCAGTAGTATAGATTTAGTCGGCTACACCTTC.